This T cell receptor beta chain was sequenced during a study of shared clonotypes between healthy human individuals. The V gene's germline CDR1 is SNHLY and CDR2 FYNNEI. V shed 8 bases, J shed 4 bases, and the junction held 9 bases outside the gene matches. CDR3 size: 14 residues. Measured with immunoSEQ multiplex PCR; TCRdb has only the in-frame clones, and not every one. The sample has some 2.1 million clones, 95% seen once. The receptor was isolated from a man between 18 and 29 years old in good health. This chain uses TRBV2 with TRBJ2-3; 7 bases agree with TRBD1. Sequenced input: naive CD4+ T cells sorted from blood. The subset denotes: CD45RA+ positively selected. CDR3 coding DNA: TGTGCCAGCCCTACAGGGGTAGTCGCAGATACGCAGTATTTT. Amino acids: CASPTGVVADTQYF.